The 9 T cell receptor beta chains presented below share a single source sample, sequenced in a study of shared clonotypes between healthy human individuals. Only in-frame clones appear in the TCRdb table, and some are missing; sequencing was by immunoSEQ multiplex PCR. The sample records 2 million to 2.5 million clones, about 90% being singletons. The sequencing sample was made of naive CD4+ T cells from PBMCs. Subset described: CD45RA+ positively selected. The receptors were sampled from a young man in good health. Some clones in this sample may be carry-over from other donors' samples.

Concerning this clone itself: This same CDR3 is encoded by further DNA sequences in the sample. The chain combines TRBV5-1 with TRBJ2-3; 7 nucleotides match TRBD1. The CDR3 loop spans 15 amino acids. Per the germline V gene, CDR1 is SGHRS and CDR2 is YFSETQ. Germline trimming cut 2 bases from V and 3 bases from J; bases unmatched to any gene: 6. The CDR3 nucleotides read TGCGCCAGCAGCTTATCGACAGGGTTTACAGATACGCAGTATTTT. It encodes CASSLSTGFTDTQYF.

This clone was observed a handful of times. The chain recombines TRBV15 with TRBJ1-1; 12 nucleotides line up with TRBD1. The V segment lost 5 bases and the J segment 3 bases; nucleotides outside the gene matches: 7. Germline CDR1 and CDR2: LNHNV and YYDKDF (reference sequence). The CDR3 has 16 residues. The chain's CDR3 is CATSGPGQGAHTEAFF. CDR3 nucleotide sequence: TGTGCCACCAGCGGTCCGGGACAGGGGGCCCACACTGAAGCTTTCTTT.

This clone came up once. The gene calls are TRBV19 and TRBJ1-5; D is uncertain. V was cut by 7 bases and J by 0 bases, with 13 bases left in between. The V gene's germline CDR1 is LNHDA and CDR2 SQIVND (reference sequence). CDR3 length equals 15 residues. CDR3 sequence: CASKPRHFSNQPQHF. In DNA form, the CDR3 reads TGTGCCAGTAAACCCCGACACTTTAGCAATCAGCCCCAGCATTTT.

This clone appeared a few times. The chain uses TRBV5-1 and TRBJ1-1; TRBD1 agrees at 7 bases. V gave up 0 bases and J gave up 0 bases; unmatched junction bases: 2. Germline loops: CDR1 SGHRS, CDR2 YFSETQ. The CDR3 extends over 15 amino acids. CDR3 sequence reads: CASSLEGAMNTEAFF. CDR3 DNA: TGCGCCAGCAGCTTGGAGGGGGCAATGAACACTGAAGCTTTCTTT.

V gene TRBV28 combines with J gene TRBJ2-7; TRBD2 matches at 10 bases. CDR1 and CDR2 from the germline V gene are MDHEN and SYDVKM. This CDR3 comprises 16 residues. The trim removed 6 bases at V and 4 bases at J, leaving 12 bases unmatched. The CDR3 protein is CASSRLLAGAFYEQYF. Here the CDR3 DNA reads TGTGCCAGCAGCCGGCTCCTAGCGGGGGCCTTTTACGAGCAGTACTTC.

J is TRBJ1-3 and V is TRBV28; TRBD1 might be the D (5 bases). CDR1 is MDHEN, CDR2 SYDVKM, per germline. The CDR3 covers 13 residues. V was clipped by 0 bases and J by 8 bases, with 8 bases between them. The CDR3 loop is CASSLWQGDTIYF. The CDR3 DNA reads as TGTGCCAGCAGTTTATGGCAGGGTGACACCATATATTTT.

The CDR3 region is CASSLNSWGTGITYEQYF. The CDR3 region has the DNA TGTGCCAGCAGCTTAAATTCTTGGGGGACAGGGATTACCTACGAGCAGTACTTC. The J gene is TRBJ2-7, the V gene TRBV11-2, with 9 nucleotides matching TRBD1. Germline loops: CDR1 SGHAT, CDR2 FQNNGV. Trimming took 2 bases from V and 2 from J; bases not matched to a gene: 13. The CDR3 is 18 residues long.

Note on this clone: Within the sample, other DNA sequences also encode this same CDR3. This chain joins TRBV7-3 and TRBJ2-3; TRBD2 is a possible D gene (5 bases). Germline-derived CDR1 and CDR2 are SGHTA and FQGTGA. Trimming pared 4 bases from V and 0 bases from J, leaving 8 bases between. The CDR3 runs to 14 residues. The CDR3 DNA sequence: TGTGCCAGCAGCTCCGGACTCAGCACAGATACGCAGTATTTT. Residues: CASSSGLSTDTQYF.

This chain joins TRBV28 and TRBJ2-2; a weak D match, TRBD1 (5 bases). CDR1 and CDR2 from the germline V gene are MDHEN and SYDVKM. The CDR3 is 12 residues long. The V and J ends lost 2 bases and 7 bases respectively, with 5 bases between them. CDR3 amino acids: CASSLTGGELFF. CDR3 nucleotide sequence: TGTGCCAGCAGTTTAACAGGCGGGGAGCTGTTTTTT. Variable domain in full (rest from reference TRBV28 and TRBJ2-2): DVKVTQSSRYLVKRTGEKVFLECVQDMDHENMFWYRQDPGLGLRLIYFSYDVKMKEKGDIPEGYSVSREKKERFSLILESASTNQTSMYLCASSLTGGELFFGEGSRLTVL.